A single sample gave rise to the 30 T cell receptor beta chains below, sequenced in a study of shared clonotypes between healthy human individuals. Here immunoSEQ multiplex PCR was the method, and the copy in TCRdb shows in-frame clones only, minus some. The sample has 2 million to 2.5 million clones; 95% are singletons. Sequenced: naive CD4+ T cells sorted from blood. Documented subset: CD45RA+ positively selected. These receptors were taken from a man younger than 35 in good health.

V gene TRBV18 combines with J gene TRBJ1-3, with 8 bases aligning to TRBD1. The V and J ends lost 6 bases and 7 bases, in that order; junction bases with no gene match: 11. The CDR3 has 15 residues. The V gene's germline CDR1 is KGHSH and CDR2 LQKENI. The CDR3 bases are TGTGCCAGCTCTCCTGCAGGACAGGGCGGGAACACCATATATTTT. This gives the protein CASSPAGQGGNTIYF.

The CDR3 bases are TGCAGCGGTGTGACAGGGGTACCCGGGGAGCTGTTTTTT. It specifies CSGVTGVPGELFF. The V gene is TRBV29-1, the J gene TRBJ2-2; 8 positions match TRBD1. J lost 6 bases, V lost 7 bases, and 7 bases had no gene match. This CDR3 region has 13 residues. Germline CDR1 reads SQVTM; CDR2 reads ANQGSEA.

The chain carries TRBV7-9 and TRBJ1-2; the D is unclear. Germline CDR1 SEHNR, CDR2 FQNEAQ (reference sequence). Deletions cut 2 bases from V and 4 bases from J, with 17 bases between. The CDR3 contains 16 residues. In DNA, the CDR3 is TGTGCCAGCAGCTTATCCCTTAATCTAATGGGCTATGGCTACACCTTC. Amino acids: CASSLSLNLMGYGYTF.

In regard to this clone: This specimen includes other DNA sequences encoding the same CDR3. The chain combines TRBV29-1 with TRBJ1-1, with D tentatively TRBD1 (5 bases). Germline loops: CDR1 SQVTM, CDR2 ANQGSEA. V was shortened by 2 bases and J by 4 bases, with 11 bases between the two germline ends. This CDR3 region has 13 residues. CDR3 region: CSVESGAGTEAFF. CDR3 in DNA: TGCAGCGTTGAATCCGGGGCGGGCACTGAAGCTTTCTTT.

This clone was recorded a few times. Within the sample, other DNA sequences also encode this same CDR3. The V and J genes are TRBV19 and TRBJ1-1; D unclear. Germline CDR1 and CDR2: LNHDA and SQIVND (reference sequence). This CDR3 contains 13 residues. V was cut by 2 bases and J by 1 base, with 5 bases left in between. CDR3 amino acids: CASSINGNTEAFF. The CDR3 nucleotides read TGTGCCAGTAGTATAAACGGGAACACTGAAGCTTTCTTT.

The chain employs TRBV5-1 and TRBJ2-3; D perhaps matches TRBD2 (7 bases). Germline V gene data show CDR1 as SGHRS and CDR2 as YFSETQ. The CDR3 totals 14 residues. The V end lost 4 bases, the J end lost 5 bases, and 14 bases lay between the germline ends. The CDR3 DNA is TGCGCCAGCAGCCGCCTGCGGGGGCAAGATACGCAGTATTTT. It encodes CASSRLRGQDTQYF.

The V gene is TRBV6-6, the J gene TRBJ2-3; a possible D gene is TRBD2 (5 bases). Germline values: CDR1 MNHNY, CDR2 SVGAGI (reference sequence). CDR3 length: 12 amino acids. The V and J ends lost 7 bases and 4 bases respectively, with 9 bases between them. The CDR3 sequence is CASTRAADTQYF. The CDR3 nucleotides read TGTGCCAGCACTCGAGCGGCAGATACGCAGTATTTT.

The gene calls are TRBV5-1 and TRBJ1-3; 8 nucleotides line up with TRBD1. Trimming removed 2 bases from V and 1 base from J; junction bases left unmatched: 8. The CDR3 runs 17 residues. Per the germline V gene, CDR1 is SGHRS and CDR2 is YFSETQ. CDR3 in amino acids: CASSFTGQESSGNTIYF. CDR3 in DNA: TGCGCCAGCAGCTTTACGGGACAGGAGTCTTCTGGAAACACCATATATTTT.

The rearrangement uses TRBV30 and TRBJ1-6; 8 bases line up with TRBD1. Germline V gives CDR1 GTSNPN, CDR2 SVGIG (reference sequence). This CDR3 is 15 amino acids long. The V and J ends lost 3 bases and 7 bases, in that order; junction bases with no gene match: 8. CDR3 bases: TGTGCCTGGAGGGAAGAAACAGGGGGGAATTCACCCCTCCACTTT. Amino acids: CAWREETGGNSPLHF. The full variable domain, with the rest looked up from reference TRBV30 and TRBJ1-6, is SQTIHQWPATLVQPVGSPLSLECTVEGTSNPNLYWYRQAAGRGLQLLFYSVGIGQISSEVPQNLSASRPQDRQFILSSKKLLLSDSGFYLCAWREETGGNSPLHFGNGTRLTVT.

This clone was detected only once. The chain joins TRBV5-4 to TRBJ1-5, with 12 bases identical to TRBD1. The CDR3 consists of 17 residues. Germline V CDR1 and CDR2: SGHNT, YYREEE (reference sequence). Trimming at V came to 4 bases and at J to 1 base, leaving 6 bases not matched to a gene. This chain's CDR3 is CASSIGTGGESNQPQHF. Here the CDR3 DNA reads TGTGCCAGCAGCATCGGGACAGGGGGCGAGAGCAATCAGCCCCAGCATTTT.

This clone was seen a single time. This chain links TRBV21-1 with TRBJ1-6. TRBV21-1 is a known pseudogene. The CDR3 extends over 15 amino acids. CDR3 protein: CASIVSSSYNSPLHF. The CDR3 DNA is TGTGCCAGCATTGTTTCGAGCTCCTATAATTCACCCCTCCACTTT.

The CDR3 protein is CSGGISYEQYF. The CDR3 nucleotides are TGCAGTGGCGGGATCTCCTACGAGCAGTACTTC. V usage is TRBV20-1 and J usage is TRBJ2-7; tentative D call: TRBD2 (6 bases). Trimming shortened V by 7 bases and J by 0 bases, and 7 bases separated the two germline ends. CDR1 and CDR2 from the germline V gene are DFQATT and SNEGSKA (reference sequence). This CDR3 spans 11 amino acids.

The DNA for the CDR3 is TGTGCCAGCAGCCATCCGGACAGGCCCAATCAGCCCCAGCATTTT. Translation gives CASSHPDRPNQPQHF. The V call is TRBV28, the J call TRBJ1-5; 7 nucleotides line up with TRBD1. Germline V CDR1 and CDR2: MDHEN, SYDVKM. The length of the CDR3 is 15 residues. Trimming removed 6 bases from V and 3 bases from J; junction bases left unmatched: 8.

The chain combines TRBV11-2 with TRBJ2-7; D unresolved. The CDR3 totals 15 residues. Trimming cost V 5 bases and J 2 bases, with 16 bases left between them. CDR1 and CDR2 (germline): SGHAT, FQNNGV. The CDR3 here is CASSLRRQPTYEQYF. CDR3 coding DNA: TGTGCCAGCAGCCTTCGCCGTCAGCCCACCTACGAGCAGTACTTC.

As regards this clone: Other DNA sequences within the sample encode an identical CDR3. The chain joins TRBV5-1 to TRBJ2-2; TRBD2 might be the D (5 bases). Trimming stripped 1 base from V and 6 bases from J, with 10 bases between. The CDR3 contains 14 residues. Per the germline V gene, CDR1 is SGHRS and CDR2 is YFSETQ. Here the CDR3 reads CASSLILGSGELFF. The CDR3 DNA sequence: TGCGCCAGCAGCTTGATACTAGGATCCGGGGAGCTGTTTTTT.

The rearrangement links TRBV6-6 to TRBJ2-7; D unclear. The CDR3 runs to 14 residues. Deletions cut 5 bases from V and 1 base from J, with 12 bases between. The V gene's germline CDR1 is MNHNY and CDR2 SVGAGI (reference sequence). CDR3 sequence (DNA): TGTGCCAGCAGTCACCAGAAAGGGTCCTACGAGCAGTACTTC. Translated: CASSHQKGSYEQYF.

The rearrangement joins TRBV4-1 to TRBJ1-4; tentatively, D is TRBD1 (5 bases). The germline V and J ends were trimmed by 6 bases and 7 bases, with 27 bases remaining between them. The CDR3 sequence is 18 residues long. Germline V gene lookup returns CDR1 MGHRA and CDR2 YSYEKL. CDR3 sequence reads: CASSWGYMGLGEGEKLFF. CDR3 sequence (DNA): TGCGCCAGCAGTTGGGGTTATATGGGACTCGGAGAGGGTGAAAAACTGTTTTTT.

The CDR3 reads CASRRAGEGTDTQYF. The CDR3 coding sequence is TGCGCCAGCAGGCGTGCTGGGGAAGGCACAGATACGCAGTATTTT. The J gene is TRBJ2-3, the V gene TRBV10-2; D gene unclear. Trimming removed 6 bases at V and 1 base at J, with 14 bases between. The CDR3 extends over 15 amino acids. The germline gives CDR1 WSHSY, CDR2 SAAADI.

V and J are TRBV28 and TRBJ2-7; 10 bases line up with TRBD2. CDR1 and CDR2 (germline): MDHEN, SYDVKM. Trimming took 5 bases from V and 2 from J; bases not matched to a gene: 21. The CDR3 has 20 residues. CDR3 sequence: CASSPTRNKRGGTSTYEQYF. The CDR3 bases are TGTGCCAGCAGTCCCACACGGAACAAGCGGGGGGGCACGAGTACCTACGAGCAGTACTTC.

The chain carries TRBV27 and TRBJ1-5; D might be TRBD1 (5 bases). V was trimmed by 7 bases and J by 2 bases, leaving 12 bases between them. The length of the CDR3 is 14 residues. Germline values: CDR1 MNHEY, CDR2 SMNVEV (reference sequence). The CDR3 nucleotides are TGTGCCAGCACCCCTGCGGGGGGCAATCAGCCCCAGCATTTT. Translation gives CASTPAGGNQPQHF.

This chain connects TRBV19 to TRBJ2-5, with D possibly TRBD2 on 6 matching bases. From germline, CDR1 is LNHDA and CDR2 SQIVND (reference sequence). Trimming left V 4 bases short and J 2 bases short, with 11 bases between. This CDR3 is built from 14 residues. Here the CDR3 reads CASSNDRGQETQYF. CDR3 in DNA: TGTGCCAGTAGTAACGACCGGGGGCAAGAGACCCAGTACTTC.

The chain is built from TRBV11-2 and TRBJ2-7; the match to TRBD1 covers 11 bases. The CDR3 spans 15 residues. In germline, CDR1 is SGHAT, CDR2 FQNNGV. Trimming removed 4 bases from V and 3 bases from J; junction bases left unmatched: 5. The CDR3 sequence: CASSSPDRGLYEQYF. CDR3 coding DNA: TGTGCCAGCAGCTCCCCGGACAGGGGGCTCTACGAGCAGTACTTC.

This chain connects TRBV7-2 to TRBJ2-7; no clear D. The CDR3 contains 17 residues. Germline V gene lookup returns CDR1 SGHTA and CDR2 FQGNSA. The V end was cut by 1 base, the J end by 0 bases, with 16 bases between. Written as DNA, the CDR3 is TGTGCCAGCAGCTTAGGATCGCGTGGCTACTTCTCCTACGAGCAGTACTTC. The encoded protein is CASSLGSRGYFSYEQYF.

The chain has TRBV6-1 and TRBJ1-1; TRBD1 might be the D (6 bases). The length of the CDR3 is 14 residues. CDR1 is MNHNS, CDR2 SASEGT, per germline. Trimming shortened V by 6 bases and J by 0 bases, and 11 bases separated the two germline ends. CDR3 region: CASRDSRMNTEAFF. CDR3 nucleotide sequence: TGTGCCAGCAGGGACAGCAGGATGAACACTGAAGCTTTCTTT.

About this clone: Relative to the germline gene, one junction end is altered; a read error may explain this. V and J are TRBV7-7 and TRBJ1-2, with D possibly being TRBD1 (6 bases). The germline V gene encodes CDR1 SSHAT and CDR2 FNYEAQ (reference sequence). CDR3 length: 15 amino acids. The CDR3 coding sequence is TGTGCTAGCAGCCCTCGGGGGGGGCCGAATCGTGGCTACACCTTC. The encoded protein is CASSPRGGPNRGYTF.

Written as DNA, the CDR3 is TGCGCCAGCAGTGAGAGTCTAGCGGGAGAGTACGAGCAGTACTTC. Protein sequence: CASSESLAGEYEQYF. The rearrangement joins TRBV10-1 to TRBJ2-7; TRBD2 agrees at 10 bases. The CDR3 has 15 amino acids. V shed 2 bases and J 4 bases; nucleotides not matched to a gene: 5. Germline-derived CDR1 and CDR2 are WNHNN and SYGVQD (reference sequence).

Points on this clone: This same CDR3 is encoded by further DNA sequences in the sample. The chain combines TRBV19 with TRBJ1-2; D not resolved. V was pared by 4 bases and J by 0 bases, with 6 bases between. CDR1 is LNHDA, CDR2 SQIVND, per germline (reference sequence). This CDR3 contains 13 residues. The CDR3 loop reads CASSRGPNYGYTF. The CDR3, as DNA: TGTGCCAGTAGTAGAGGGCCTAACTATGGCTACACCTTC.

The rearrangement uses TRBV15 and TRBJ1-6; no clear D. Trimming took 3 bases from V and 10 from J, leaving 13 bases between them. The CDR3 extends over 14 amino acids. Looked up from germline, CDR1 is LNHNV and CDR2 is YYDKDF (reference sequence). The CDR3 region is CATSSGEVVSPLHF. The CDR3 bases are TGTGCCACCAGCAGCGGGGAGGTGGTGTCACCCCTCCACTTT.

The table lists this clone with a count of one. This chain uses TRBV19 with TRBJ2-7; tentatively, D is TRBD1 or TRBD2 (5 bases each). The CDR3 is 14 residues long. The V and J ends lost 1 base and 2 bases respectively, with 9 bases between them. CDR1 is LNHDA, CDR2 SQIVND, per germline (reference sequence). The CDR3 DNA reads TGTGCCAGTAGTATAGTCCAGGGACCCTACGAGCAGTACTTC. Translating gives CASSIVQGPYEQYF.

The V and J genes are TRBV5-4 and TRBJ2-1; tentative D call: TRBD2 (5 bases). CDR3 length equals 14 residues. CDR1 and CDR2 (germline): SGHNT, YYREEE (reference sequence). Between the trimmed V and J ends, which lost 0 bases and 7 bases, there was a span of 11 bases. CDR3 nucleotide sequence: TGTGCCAGCAGCTTGGGTGGGAGCGAGAATGAGCAGTTCTTC. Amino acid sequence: CASSLGGSENEQFF.